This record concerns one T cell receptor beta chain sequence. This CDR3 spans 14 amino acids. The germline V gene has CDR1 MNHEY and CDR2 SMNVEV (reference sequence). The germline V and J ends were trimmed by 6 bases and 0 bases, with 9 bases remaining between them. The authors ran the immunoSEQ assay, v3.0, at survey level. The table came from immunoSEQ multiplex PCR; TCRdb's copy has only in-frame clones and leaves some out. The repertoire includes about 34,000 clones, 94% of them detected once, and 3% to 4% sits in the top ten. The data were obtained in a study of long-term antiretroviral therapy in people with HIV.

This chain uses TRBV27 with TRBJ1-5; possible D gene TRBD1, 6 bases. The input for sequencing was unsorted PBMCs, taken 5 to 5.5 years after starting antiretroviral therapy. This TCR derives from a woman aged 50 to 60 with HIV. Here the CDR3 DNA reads TGTGCCAGCAGCCACAGGGATAGCAATCAGCCCCAGCATTTT. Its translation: CASSHRDSNQPQHF.